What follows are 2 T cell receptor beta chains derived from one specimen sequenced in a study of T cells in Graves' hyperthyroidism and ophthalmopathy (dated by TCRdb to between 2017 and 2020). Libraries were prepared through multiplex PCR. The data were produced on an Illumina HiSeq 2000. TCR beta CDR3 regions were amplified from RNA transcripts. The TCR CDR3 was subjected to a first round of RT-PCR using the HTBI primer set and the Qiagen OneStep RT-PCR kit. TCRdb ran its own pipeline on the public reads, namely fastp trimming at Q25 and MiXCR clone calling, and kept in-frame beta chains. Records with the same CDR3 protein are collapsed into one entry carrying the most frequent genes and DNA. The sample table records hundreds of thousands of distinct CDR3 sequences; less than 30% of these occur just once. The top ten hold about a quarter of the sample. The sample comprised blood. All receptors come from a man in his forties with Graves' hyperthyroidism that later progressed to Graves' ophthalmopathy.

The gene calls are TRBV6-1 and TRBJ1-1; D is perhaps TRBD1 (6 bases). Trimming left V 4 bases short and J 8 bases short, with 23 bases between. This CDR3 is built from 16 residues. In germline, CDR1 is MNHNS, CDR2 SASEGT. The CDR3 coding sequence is TGTGCCAGCAGTGCCCTCAGGGGAGAGGGGCTAGGGGAAGCTTTCTTT. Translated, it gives CASSALRGEGLGEAFF.

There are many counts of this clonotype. The CDR3 region is CATSRDLRGPLYEQYF. In DNA, the CDR3 is TGTGCCACCAGCAGAGATCTTCGCGGTCCCCTCTACGAGCAGTACTTC. The genes are TRBV15 and TRBJ2-7; D uncertain. Trimming removed 0 bases at V and 3 bases at J, with 15 bases between. This CDR3 has 16 amino acids. CDR1 LNHNV and CDR2 YYDKDF come from the germline V gene (reference sequence).